Shown below are 20 T cell receptor beta chains from a single sample sequenced in a study of post-analysis software for immune sequencing data. Study-wide results and limits: Roughly five TRBV segments were significantly more frequent in patients than in controls. TRBV5-6, TRBV5-1 and TRBV20-1 were among these segments.

Their target antigens are unknown. Included in the TCR beta cDNA libraries were unique molecular identifiers. TCRdb processed the PCR reads anew with MiXCR; each CDR3 protein has one entry. The data hold around 710,000 distinct CDR3 sequences, with about 43% observed a single time. Material: blood. The receptors were sampled from a girl aged 5-17 years with multiple sclerosis.

This clonotype has just one count. The chain has TRBV28 and TRBJ1-5; 8 bases fit TRBD1. Germline values: CDR1 MDHEN, CDR2 SYDVKM. Germline trimming cut 6 bases from V and 6 bases from J; bases unmatched to any gene: 19. CDR3 length equals 18 residues. The CDR3 sequence: CASSVRRGRADFSQPQHF. The CDR3 nucleotides are TGTGCCAGCAGCGTACGCAGGGGGCGCGCGGATTTTAGTCAGCCCCAGCATTTT.

In this sample, this clonotype turned up a few times. The V gene is TRBV29-1, the J gene TRBJ1-1, with 7 positions matching TRBD1. The V and J ends lost 4 bases and 1 base, in that order; junction bases with no gene match: 6. The CDR3 has 14 amino acids. Germline V gene lookup returns CDR1 SQVTM and CDR2 ANQGSEA. CDR3 sequence (DNA): TGCAGCGTTGTGGAGGGGGCGCGGAACACTGAAGCTTTCTTT. Residues: CSVVEGARNTEAFF.

The table lists this clonotype with a few counts. The chain recombines TRBV10-3 with TRBJ2-7; 7 bases are shared with TRBD2. This CDR3 has 11 amino acids. Trimming at V came to 10 bases and at J to 6 bases, leaving 6 bases not matched to a gene. Per germline, CDR1 ENHRY and CDR2 SYGVKD. CDR3 sequence reads: CATGTTSEQYF. The CDR3 DNA follows: TGTGCCACCGGGACTACCTCCGAGCAGTACTTC.

In this sample, this clonotype turned up a few times. This chain links TRBV14 with TRBJ2-5, with D possibly being TRBD2 (5 bases). There are 15 residues in the CDR3. V was shortened by 2 bases and J by 4 bases, with 14 bases between the two germline ends. Germline CDR1 and CDR2: SGHDN and FVKESK. The CDR3 spells CASSQIGGGRETQYF. As DNA, the CDR3 is TGTGCCAGCAGCCAAATTGGAGGAGGTCGAGAGACCCAGTACTTC.

The chain is built from TRBV20-1 and TRBJ2-3, with 9 positions matching TRBD1. CDR1 DFQATT and CDR2 SNEGSKA come from the germline V gene (reference sequence). With V trimmed by 6 bases and J by 3 bases, 10 bases remained unmatched. The CDR3 totals 15 residues. The CDR3 DNA sequence: TGCAGTGCCAATGACCCGACAGGGGGAACAGATACGCAGTATTTT. Its protein is CSANDPTGGTDTQYF.

J is TRBJ2-7 and V is TRBV6-1, with no clear D. CDR1 is MNHNS, CDR2 SASEGT, per germline. Trimming stripped 6 bases from V and 5 bases from J, with 8 bases between. This CDR3 spans 11 amino acids. As DNA, the CDR3 is TGTGCCAGCAGGGCAGCTGACGAGCAGTACTTC. This gives the protein CASRAADEQYF.

This chain links TRBV29-1 with TRBJ1-1; no clear D. The CDR3 extends over 12 amino acids. Trimming cost V 2 bases and J 3 bases, with 7 bases left between them. The germline gives CDR1 SQVTM, CDR2 ANQGSEA. CDR3 DNA: TGCAGCGTTGAATTCACGTACACTGAAGCTTTCTTT. This encodes CSVEFTYTEAFF.

This clonotype was observed a handful of times. The rearrangement joins TRBV11-1 to TRBJ2-1, with a tentative D call TRBD1 (5 bases). This CDR3 has 13 residues. Trimming pared 1 base from V and 8 bases from J, leaving 9 bases between. Germline V gives CDR1 SGHAT, CDR2 FQDESV (reference sequence). The CDR3 DNA follows: TGTGCCAGCAGCTTAGTAAGGGGCTATGAGCAGTTCTTC. Protein product: CASSLVRGYEQFF. The variable domain in full, with the rest retrieved from reference TRBV11-1 and TRBJ2-1, is EAEVAQSPRYKITEKSQAVAFWCDPISGHATLYWYRQILGQGPELLVQFQDESVVDDSQLPKDRFSAERLKGVDSTLKIQPAELGDSAMYLCASSLVRGYEQFFGPGTRLTVL.

The CDR3 here is CSVLGVRTDTQYF. CDR3 coding DNA: TGCAGCGTTCTAGGGGTGAGGACAGATACGCAGTATTTT. J is TRBJ2-3 and V is TRBV29-1; a possible D gene is TRBD1 (5 bases). The V end was cut by 5 bases, the J end by 3 bases, with 12 bases between. The CDR3 spans 13 residues. The germline V gene has CDR1 SQVTM and CDR2 ANQGSEA.

The rearrangement uses TRBV2 and TRBJ2-1; D remains unclear. This CDR3 region has 18 residues. The germline V and J ends were trimmed by 2 bases and 7 bases, with 24 bases remaining between them. Looked up from germline, CDR1 is SNHLY and CDR2 is FYNNEI. The CDR3 DNA sequence: TGTGCCAGCAGTGAAAGGATCAGTAATGCCCACCGCTTAAATGAGCAGTTCTTC. Translated, it gives CASSERISNAHRLNEQFF.

The chain recombines TRBV27 with TRBJ1-1; D unresolved. Germline V CDR1 and CDR2: MNHEY, SMNVEV (reference sequence). The V end was cut by 4 bases, the J end by 6 bases, with 12 bases between. The CDR3 extends over 13 amino acids. The CDR3 sequence: CASSSQYSSEAFF. DNA for the CDR3: TGTGCCAGCAGTTCCCAGTATTCGTCTGAAGCTTTCTTT.

V and J are TRBV7-2 and TRBJ2-4; 14 bases are shared with TRBD2. The better agreement between TRBJ2-7 and the DNA end casts doubt on the J call. This CDR3 contains 17 residues. Germline CDR1 and CDR2: SGHTA and FQGNSA. DNA for the CDR3: TGTGCCAGCAGCCGTCCATTGGGACTAGCGGGAGCCTGCGAGCAGTACTTC. Encoded protein: CASSRPLGLAGACEQYF.

The V and J genes are TRBV6-5 and TRBJ2-4; the D is unclear. Between the trimmed V and J ends, which lost 6 bases and 0 bases, there was a span of 9 bases. The V gene's germline CDR1 is MNHEY and CDR2 SVGAGI. The CDR3 extends over 14 amino acids. CDR3 in DNA: TGTGCCAGCAGACCCCCACTAGCCAAAAACATTCAGTACTTC. The encoded protein is CASRPPLAKNIQYF.

V usage is TRBV6-5 and J usage is TRBJ2-4, with a possible D match to TRBD1 (5 bases). Gene TRBJ2-7 matches the end of the DNA better, so the J call may be wrong. CDR1 and CDR2 (germline): MNHEY, SVGAGI. The CDR3 has 14 amino acids. This CDR3 reads CASSYGAYSYEQYF. The CDR3 DNA follows: TGTGCCAGCAGTTACGGGGCCTACTCCTACGAGCAGTACTTC.

The sample holds a few counts of this clonotype. The chain employs TRBV20-1 and TRBJ2-3; D possibly corresponds to TRBD1 (6 bases). This CDR3 has 12 amino acids. Germline CDR1 reads DFQATT; CDR2 reads SNEGSKA (reference sequence). V gave up 5 bases and J gave up 4 bases, with 10 bases separating them. The CDR3 spells CSAGGIADTQYF. CDR3 bases: TGCAGTGCTGGGGGCATCGCAGATACGCAGTATTTT.

In its sample, this clonotype was seen once. The chain employs TRBV7-2 and TRBJ1-2; D possibly corresponds to TRBD1 (5 bases). The germline CDR1 and CDR2 sequences are SGHTA and FQGNSA. This CDR3 has 13 amino acids. Trimming pared 6 bases from V and 3 bases from J, leaving 11 bases between. The CDR3 nucleotides read TGTGCCAGCAGAGAACCGGGGGACTATGGCTACACCTTC. Translating gives CASREPGDYGYTF. The entire variable domain, with the rest obtained from reference TRBV7-2 and TRBJ1-2, is as follows: GAGVSQSPSNKVTEKGKDVELRCDPISGHTALYWYRQSLGQGLEFLIYFQGNSAPDKSGLPSDRFSAERTGGSVSTLTIQRTQQEDSAVYLCASREPGDYGYTFGSGTRLTVV.

Details on this clonotype: Compared with germline, one end of the junction differs, possibly owing to a read error. V usage is TRBV29-1 and J usage is TRBJ1-2; D gene uncertain. This CDR3 comprises 10 residues. CDR1 SQVTM and CDR2 ANQGSEA come from the germline V gene. The DNA of the CDR3 is TGCGGCGTTGAAGGACTGGCAGACACCTTC. It specifies CGVEGLADTF.

This clonotype was recorded a few times. The genes are TRBV28 and TRBJ1-5, with 7 bases fitting TRBD1. V lost 2 bases and J lost 9; bases outside the gene matches: 10. This CDR3 has 15 residues. From germline, CDR1 is MDHEN and CDR2 SYDVKM. This chain's CDR3 is CASSLGGGLFRPQHF. In nucleotides, the CDR3 is TGTGCCAGCAGTTTAGGAGGGGGCTTGTTTCGGCCCCAGCATTTT.

The V gene is TRBV7-6, the J gene TRBJ1-5, with D maybe TRBD1 (6 bases). V was trimmed by 5 bases and J by 3 bases, leaving 23 bases between them. This CDR3 has 18 residues. CDR1 and CDR2 from the germline V gene are SGHVS and FNYEAQ. The CDR3, as DNA: TGTGCCAGCAGCGAGCAACCGACCGGGACACTTAACAATCAGCCCCAGCATTTT. Its protein is CASSEQPTGTLNNQPQHF.

The chain links TRBV13 to TRBJ1-2; 11 nucleotides match TRBD1. J was trimmed by 0 bases and V by 8 bases; bases with no gene match: 8. The CDR3 has 16 residues. Germline assignment: CDR1 PRHDT and CDR2 FYEKMQ (reference sequence). The DNA of the CDR3 is TGTGCCAGCGGCCCTCTGGGACAGGGGGCTAACTATGGCTACACCTTC. Translated: CASGPLGQGANYGYTF.